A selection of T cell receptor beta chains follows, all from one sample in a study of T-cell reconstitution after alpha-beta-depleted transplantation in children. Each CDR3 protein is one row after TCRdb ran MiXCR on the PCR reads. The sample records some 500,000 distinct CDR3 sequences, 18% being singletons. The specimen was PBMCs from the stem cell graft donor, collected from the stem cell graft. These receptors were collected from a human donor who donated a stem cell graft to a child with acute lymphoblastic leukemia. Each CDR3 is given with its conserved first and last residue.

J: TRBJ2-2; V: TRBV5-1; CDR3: CASSLGSNTGELFF
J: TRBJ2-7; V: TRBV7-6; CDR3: CASSLALASSYEQYF
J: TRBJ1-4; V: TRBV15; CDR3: CATSRETSDLIGEKLFF
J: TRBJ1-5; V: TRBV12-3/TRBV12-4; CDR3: CAIQRDNQPQHF
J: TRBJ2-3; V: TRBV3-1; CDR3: CASSQGQGLITDTQYF
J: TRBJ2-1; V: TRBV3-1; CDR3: CASSAISGRLSDEQFF
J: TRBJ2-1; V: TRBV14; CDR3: CASSVTGANNEQFF
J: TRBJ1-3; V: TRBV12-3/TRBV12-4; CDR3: CASGGTVSGNTIYF
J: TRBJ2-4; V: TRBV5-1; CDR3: CASSFLGHVAKNIQYF
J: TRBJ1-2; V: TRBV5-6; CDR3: CASSLVGNGYTF
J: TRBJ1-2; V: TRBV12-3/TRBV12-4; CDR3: CASSLLTGNYGYTF
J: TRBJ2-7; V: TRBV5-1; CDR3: CASSLAGLKQYF
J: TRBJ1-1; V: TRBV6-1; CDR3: CASSTGAGNTEAFF
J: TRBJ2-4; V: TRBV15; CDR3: CATSRDRNIKNSQYF
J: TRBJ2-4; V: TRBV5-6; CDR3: CASSLRLLAKNIQYF
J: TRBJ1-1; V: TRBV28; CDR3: CASSPRGMDTEAFF
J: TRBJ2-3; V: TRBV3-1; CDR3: CASSQETSGSTDTQYF
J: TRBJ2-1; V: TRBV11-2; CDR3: CASSIRTSGRAGNEQFF
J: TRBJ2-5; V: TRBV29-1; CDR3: CSVGDRLQETQYF
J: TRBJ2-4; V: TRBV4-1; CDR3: CASSRGWVAGVGKNIQYF
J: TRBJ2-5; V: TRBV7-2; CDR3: CASSPSRTSGSWETQYF
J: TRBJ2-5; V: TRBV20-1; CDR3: CSANRVGETQYF
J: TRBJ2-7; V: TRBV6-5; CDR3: CASSYPGTSGYEQYF
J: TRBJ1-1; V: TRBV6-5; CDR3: CASRLEQGRTEAFF
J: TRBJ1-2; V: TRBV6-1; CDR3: CASSDTAAYGYTF
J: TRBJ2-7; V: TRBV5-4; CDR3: CASSGAPYISYEQYF
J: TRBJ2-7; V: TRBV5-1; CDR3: CASSLRLAGPYEQYF
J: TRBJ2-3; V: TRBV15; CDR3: CATSREPDRDTDTQYF
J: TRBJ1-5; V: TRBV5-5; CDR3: CASSFDPGTGMGPQHF